What follows are 18 T cell receptor beta chains derived from one specimen sequenced in a study of blood T cell repertoires in COVID-19. Sequenced by immunoSEQ multiplex PCR; TCRdb stores in-frame clones only, minus some. In the table there are about 150,000 clones, over 75% of which are singletons. Material: PBMCs or T cells enriched from blood (not recorded which). The receptors derive from a woman aged 25 to 39 with acute COVID-19.

The V gene is TRBV5-5, the J gene TRBJ1-5; D remains ambiguous. The CDR3 contains 14 residues. Germline V lookup: CDR1 SGHKS, CDR2 YYEKEE (reference sequence). V gave up 4 bases and J gave up 4 bases, with 12 bases separating them. DNA of the CDR3: TGTGCCAGCAGCGCCGAGGGAGGTAATCAGCCCCAGCATTTT. It translates to CASSAEGGNQPQHF.

The J gene is TRBJ2-1, the V gene TRBV5-4, with D unclear. The V and J ends lost 5 bases and 3 bases respectively, with 3 bases between them. The length of the CDR3 is 11 residues. Per germline, CDR1 SGHNT and CDR2 YYREEE (reference sequence). The CDR3 here is CASRLYNEQFF. In nucleotides, the CDR3 is TGTGCCAGCAGACTCTACAATGAGCAGTTCTTC.

The chain uses TRBV7-2 and TRBJ2-2, with TRBD2 matching over 9 bases. V lost 2 bases and J lost 5; bases outside the gene matches: 3. CDR3 size: 15 residues. CDR1 is SGHTA and CDR2 is FQGNSA in the germline V gene. The CDR3 DNA follows: TGTGCCAGCAGCTTACTCGCGGGAGGGACCGGGGAGCTGTTTTTT. Translated: CASSLLAGGTGELFF. The whole variable domain, filled in from reference TRBV7-2 and TRBJ2-2, reads GAGVSQSPSNKVTEKGKDVELRCDPISGHTALYWYRQSLGQGLEFLIYFQGNSAPDKSGLPSDRFSAERTGGSVSTLTIQRTQQEDSAVYLCASSLLAGGTGELFFGEGSRLTVL.

This clone is a singleton in its sample. This rearrangement joins TRBV15 to TRBJ2-5, with 8 bases matching TRBD2. Per the germline V gene, CDR1 is LNHNV and CDR2 is YYDKDF (reference sequence). This CDR3 is 17 amino acids long. V lost 3 bases, J lost 4 bases, and 13 bases stayed unmatched. The DNA for the CDR3 is TGTGCCACCAGCAGGGTCGGGGGGGCGGGAGTTCGAGAGACCCAGTACTTC. Its translation is CATSRVGGAGVRETQYF.

Comment on this clone: Distinct nucleotide sequences in the sample also encode this CDR3. The chain links TRBV9 to TRBJ2-3; 7 bases align to TRBD1. Germline V CDR1 and CDR2: SGDLS, YYNGEE. The CDR3 extends over 15 amino acids. Trimming removed 2 bases from V and 1 base from J; junction bases left unmatched: 4. The chain's CDR3 is CASSVGTGGTDTQYF. CDR3 DNA: TGTGCCAGCAGCGTGGGTACAGGGGGCACAGATACGCAGTATTTT.

The V call is TRBV4-1, the J call TRBJ2-7; maybe TRBD1 (5 bases). CDR1 MGHRA and CDR2 YSYEKL come from the germline V gene. This CDR3 is 16 amino acids long. V shed 1 base and J shed 2 bases, with 15 bases lying between them. CDR3 nucleotide sequence: TGCGCCAGCAGCCAAGGGGCGACAGACCTAACCTACGAGCAGTACTTC. This sequence encodes CASSQGATDLTYEQYF.

The rearrangement uses TRBV4-3 and TRBJ1-2; 8 nucleotides align to TRBD1. The germline V gene has CDR1 LGHNA and CDR2 YSLEER. V dropped 0 bases and J dropped 4; count of bases not matched to a gene: 4. The CDR3 runs to 15 residues. The DNA for the CDR3 is TGCGCCAGCAGCCAAGATATGACAGGGGCCTATGGCTACACCTTC. This gives the protein CASSQDMTGAYGYTF.

This chain connects TRBV9 to TRBJ2-3; D remains unclear. Per germline, CDR1 SGDLS and CDR2 YYNGEE. Deletions cut 4 bases from V and 0 bases from J, with 6 bases between. This CDR3 is built from 13 residues. The CDR3 coding sequence is TGTGCCAGCAGCTACAGCAGCACAGATACGCAGTATTTT. This translates into CASSYSSTDTQYF.

This chain links TRBV7-2 with TRBJ2-1; TRBD2 might be the D (5 bases). V was trimmed by 1 base and J by 10 bases, leaving 11 bases between them. Per germline, CDR1 SGHTA and CDR2 FQGNSA. The CDR3 length is 13 residues. The CDR3 sequence: CASSLGVQREQFF. In DNA, the CDR3 is TGTGCCAGCAGCTTAGGGGTCCAGCGGGAGCAGTTCTTC.

This clone was counted a few times. The rearrangement links TRBV5-1 to TRBJ1-6; tentatively, D is TRBD1 (6 bases). In germline, CDR1 is SGHRS, CDR2 YFSETQ. CDR3 size: 15 residues. The V gene lost 1 base and the J gene lost 5 bases, with 10 bases spanning the gap. The CDR3 sequence: CASSLTGFNNSPLHF. Here the CDR3 DNA reads TGCGCCAGCAGCTTGACAGGGTTCAATAATTCACCCCTCCACTTT.

The rearrangement joins TRBV5-3 to TRBJ2-3; TRBD2 matches 8 bases. TRBV5-3 is placed among ORFs of uncertain function. This CDR3 is 18 amino acids long. V gave up 2 bases and J gave up 4 bases; unmatched junction bases: 15. The CDR3 is CARSLYPYSGNGADTQYF. In DNA, the CDR3 is TGTGCCAGAAGCTTATACCCTTATAGCGGGAACGGGGCAGATACGCAGTATTTT.

This chain joins TRBV7-2 and TRBJ1-2; TRBD1 matches at 7 bases. CDR3 size: 15 residues. Germline V CDR1 and CDR2: SGHTA, FQGNSA. After removal of 2 bases from V and 8 bases from J, the junction contained 11 bases not matched to a gene. CDR3 DNA: TGTGCCAGCAGCTTAAGTTCTCGGGACAGTGGAGGCTACACCTTC. Its protein is CASSLSSRDSGGYTF.

The chain combines TRBV6-5 with TRBJ2-7; D gene ambiguous. From germline, CDR1 is MNHEY and CDR2 SVGAGI. The CDR3 consists of 13 residues. V was pared by 5 bases and J by 7 bases, with 15 bases between. DNA of the CDR3: TGTGCCAGCAGTCCCCTAGGTGCCCGTGAGCAGTACTTC. It specifies CASSPLGAREQYF.

The rearrangement uses TRBV12-3 or TRBV12-4 and TRBJ2-7, with TRBD1 as a possible D gene (6 bases). The CDR3 consists of 12 residues. Trimming removed 5 bases at V and 7 bases at J, with 12 bases between. The CDR3 nucleotides read TGTGCCAGCAGTCCGGGACATCGAGAGCAGTACTTC. The encoded protein is CASSPGHREQYF.

A word on this clone: Other DNA sequences from this sample encode an identical CDR3 as well. The gene calls are TRBV5-1 and TRBJ2-7, with 11 bases aligning to TRBD1. The CDR3 has 14 residues. V lost 4 bases, J lost 3 bases, and 3 bases stayed unmatched. The germline V gene encodes CDR1 SGHRS and CDR2 YFSETQ. CDR3 sequence: CASSPGTGGYEQYF. DNA of the CDR3: TGCGCCAGCAGCCCGGGGACAGGGGGCTACGAGCAGTACTTC.

The CDR3 DNA follows: TGTGCCAGCAGCTTGGGTCTGCTGGACAGGGGATTAGACAATGAGCAGTTCTTC. Protein product: CASSLGLLDRGLDNEQFF. The chain links TRBV5-4 to TRBJ2-1, with 9 bases aligning to TRBD1. The germline V gene encodes CDR1 SGHNT and CDR2 YYREEE (reference sequence). The J segment lost 5 bases and the V segment lost 0 bases, leaving 12 bases of the junction unmatched. CDR3 size: 18 residues.

The CDR3 DNA follows: TGCGCCAGCAGCTTGGGAGACAGGGCGGGTAATTCACCCCTCCACTTT. It translates to CASSLGDRAGNSPLHF. The chain is built from TRBV5-1 and TRBJ1-6, with 7 bases aligning to TRBD1. With 0 bases clipped from V and 6 bases from J, the junction kept 6 bases outside the gene matches. This CDR3 has 16 amino acids. Germline V lookup: CDR1 SGHRS, CDR2 YFSETQ.

This clone was seen a single time. The same CDR3 also results from other DNA sequences found in this sample. V is TRBV6-2 or TRBV6-3 and J is TRBJ1-1; tentatively, D is TRBD1 (6 bases). V lost 4 bases, J lost 4 bases, and 10 bases lay in between. The CDR3 extends over 13 amino acids. In germline, CDR1 is MNHEY, CDR2 SVGEGT. CDR3 in amino acids: CASSLTGRTEAFF. CDR3 bases: TGTGCCAGCAGTTTAACAGGGCGCACTGAAGCTTTCTTT.